This entry features one T cell receptor beta chain sequence. This entry belongs to a study of technical replicates of blood from a few donors. Data came from immunoSEQ multiplex PCR; TCRdb stores just in-frame clones and leaves some out. Altogether about 75,000 clones are present, around 91% being singletons, with the ten largest covering 0.37%. The CDR3 has 15 residues. V lost 1 base and J lost 5, with 13 bases in between. Per the germline V gene, CDR1 is SEHNR and CDR2 is FQNEAQ (reference sequence). The sequenced material came from T cells isolated from PBMCs. The clonotype was recovered from a human donor in good health. Some clones in this sample may be carry-over from other donors' samples. The V call is TRBV7-9, the J call TRBJ2-3, with a possible D match to TRBD1 (5 bases). In DNA, the CDR3 is TGTGCCAGCAGCTTAGTAGCACGAAGGGGAGATACGCAGTATTTT. This gives the protein CASSLVARRGDTQYF.